This T cell receptor beta chain was captured in a study of T cells in Graves' hyperthyroidism and ophthalmopathy. For Graves' hyperthyroidism to be stable, ophthalmopathy could not progress within 18 months. The investigators amplified TCR beta CDR3 regions from RNA transcripts. An initial round of RT-PCR targeting the TCR CDR3 relied on the HTBI primer set. TCRdb processed the multiplex PCR reads anew with MiXCR; each CDR3 protein has one entry. The sample records about 380,000 distinct CDR3 sequences, approximately 15% being singletons. This clonotype was found many times. This TCR derives from a woman aged 60-75 years with Graves' hyperthyroidism. The source material was blood.

Here the CDR3 reads CASSFDLDPYQPQHF. DNA for the CDR3: TGTGCCAGCAGCTTCGATTTGGATCCTTATCAGCCCCAGCATTTT. The chain carries TRBV7-9 and TRBJ1-5, with no clear D. Germline V gene sequence: CDR1 SEHNR, CDR2 FQNEAQ (reference sequence). The CDR3 covers 15 residues. Trimming removed 3 bases at V and 5 bases at J, with 14 bases between.